A selection of T cell receptor beta chains follows, all from one sample in a study of HIV-infected children after antiretroviral therapy interruption. One entry per CDR3 protein, called by TCRdb with MiXCR from the 3' RACE reads. The sample records roughly 16,000 distinct CDR3 sequences, roughly 3.5% being singletons. The material sequenced was CD45RA+ CD4+ T cells from PBMCs, taken from a donor given antiretroviral therapy, either interrupted or continuous. All receptors derive from a child aged 2-17 years with HIV. CDR3s include the opening cysteine and the closing phenylalanine or tryptophan. The D gene is left open where the match is weak. The size field reads once, few or many counts, or a class when the clone is expanded.

J gene,D gene,CDR3 length,V gene,clone size,CDR3 protein,CDR3 DNA
TRBJ2-2,NA,15,TRBV16,few,CASSPIRADAGELFF,TGTGCCAGCAGCCCAATCCGGGCGGACGCCGGGGAGCTGTTTTTT
TRBJ1-2,NA,14,TRBV27,many,CASSLSGRGFGYTF,TGTGCCAGCAGTTTATCGGGCAGGGGATTTGGCTACACCTTC
TRBJ1-6,NA,14,TRBV5-4,many,CASTGPSYNSPLHF,TGTGCCAGCACGGGTCCCTCCTATAATTCACCCCTCCACTTT
TRBJ2-5,NA,14,TRBV20-1,many,CSARDPRAAETQYF,TGCAGTGCTAGAGATCCCAGGGCGGCAGAGACCCAGTACTTC
TRBJ1-1,NA,14,TRBV7-9,many,CASSFSQEATEAFF,TGTGCCAGCAGCTTCTCCCAGGAGGCCACTGAAGCTTTCTTT
TRBJ2-7,TRBD2,16,TRBV9,medium-sized,CASSPTGTSGSYEQYF,TGTGCCAGCAGCCCGACCGGGACTAGCGGGAGTTACGAGCAGTACTTC
TRBJ2-7,NA,13,TRBV20-1,many,CSASYTNTYEQYF,TGCAGTGCTAGTTACACAAACACCTACGAGCAGTACTTC
TRBJ1-5,NA,13,TRBV12-3/TRBV12-4,many,CASSPAGGQPQHF,TGTGCCAGCAGTCCCGCTGGGGGTCAGCCCCAGCATTTT
TRBJ1-2,NA,15,TRBV7-9,many,CASSPRAGPYYGYTF,TGTGCCAGCAGCCCCCGCGCAGGTCCTTACTATGGCTACACCTTC
TRBJ2-7,NA,14,TRBV19,many,CASKDWGSSYEQYF,TGTGCCAGCAAGGACTGGGGGAGCTCCTATGAACAGTACTTC